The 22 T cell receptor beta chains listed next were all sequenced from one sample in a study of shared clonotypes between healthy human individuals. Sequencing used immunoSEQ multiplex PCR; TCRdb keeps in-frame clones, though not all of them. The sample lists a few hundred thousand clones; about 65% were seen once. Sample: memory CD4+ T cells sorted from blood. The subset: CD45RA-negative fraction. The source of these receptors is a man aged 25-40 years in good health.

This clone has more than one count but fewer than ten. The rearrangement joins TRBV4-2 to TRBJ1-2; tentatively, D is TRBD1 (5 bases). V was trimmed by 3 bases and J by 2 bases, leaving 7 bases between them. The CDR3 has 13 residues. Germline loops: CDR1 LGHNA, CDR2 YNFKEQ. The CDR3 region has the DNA TGTGCCAGCAGCCAGGGACCGAACTATGGCTACACCTTC. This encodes CASSQGPNYGYTF.

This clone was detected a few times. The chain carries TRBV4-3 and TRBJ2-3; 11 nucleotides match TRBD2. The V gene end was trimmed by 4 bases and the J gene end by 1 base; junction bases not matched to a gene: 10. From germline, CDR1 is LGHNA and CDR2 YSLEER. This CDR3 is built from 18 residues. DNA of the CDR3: TGCGCCAGCAGCCTACACCAACGGGGACTAGCGGGCACAGATACGCAGTATTTT. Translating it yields CASSLHQRGLAGTDTQYF.

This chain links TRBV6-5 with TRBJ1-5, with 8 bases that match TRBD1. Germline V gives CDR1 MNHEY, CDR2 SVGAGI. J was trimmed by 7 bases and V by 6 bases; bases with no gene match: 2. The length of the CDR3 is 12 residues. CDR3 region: CASRTGGQPQHF. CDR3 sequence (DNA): TGTGCCAGCAGAACAGGGGGACAGCCCCAGCATTTT.

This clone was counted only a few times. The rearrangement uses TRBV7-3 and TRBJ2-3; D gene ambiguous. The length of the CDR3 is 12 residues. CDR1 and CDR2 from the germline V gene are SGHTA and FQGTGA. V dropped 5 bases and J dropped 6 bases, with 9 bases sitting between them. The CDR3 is CASSPDGDTQYF. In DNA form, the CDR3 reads TGTGCCAGCAGCCCAGACGGGGATACGCAGTATTTT.

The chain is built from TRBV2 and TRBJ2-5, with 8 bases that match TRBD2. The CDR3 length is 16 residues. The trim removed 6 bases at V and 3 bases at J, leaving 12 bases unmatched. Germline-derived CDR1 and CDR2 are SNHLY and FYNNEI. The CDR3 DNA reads TGTGCCAGCAGGGTCGGACCGGGAGGGAGGAAAGAGACCCAGTACTTC. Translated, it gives CASRVGPGGRKETQYF.

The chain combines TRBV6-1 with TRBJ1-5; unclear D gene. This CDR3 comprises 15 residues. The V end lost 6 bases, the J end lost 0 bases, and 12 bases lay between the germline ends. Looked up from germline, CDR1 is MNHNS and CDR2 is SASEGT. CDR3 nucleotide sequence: TGTGCCAGCAGGGCGGGCCCAAATAGCAATCAGCCCCAGCATTTT. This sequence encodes CASRAGPNSNQPQHF.

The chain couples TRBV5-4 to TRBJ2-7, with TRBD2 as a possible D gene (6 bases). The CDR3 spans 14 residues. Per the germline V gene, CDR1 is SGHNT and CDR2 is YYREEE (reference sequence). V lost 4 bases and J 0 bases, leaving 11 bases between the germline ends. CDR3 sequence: CASSPGGRSYEQYF. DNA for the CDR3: TGTGCCAGCAGCCCCGGGGGTCGCTCCTACGAGCAGTACTTC.

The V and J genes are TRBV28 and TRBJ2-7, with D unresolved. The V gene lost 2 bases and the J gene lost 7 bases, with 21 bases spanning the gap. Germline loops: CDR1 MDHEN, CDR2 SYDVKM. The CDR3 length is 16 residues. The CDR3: CASSLKRRAYMREQYF. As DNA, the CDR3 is TGTGCCAGCAGTTTAAAAAGGCGAGCGTACATGAGGGAGCAGTACTTC.

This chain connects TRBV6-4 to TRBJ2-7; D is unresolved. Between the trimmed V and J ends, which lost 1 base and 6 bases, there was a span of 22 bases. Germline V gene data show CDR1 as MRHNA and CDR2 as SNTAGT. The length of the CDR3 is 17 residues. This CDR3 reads CASSDYCYTELNREQYF. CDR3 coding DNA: TGTGCCAGCAGTGACTACTGTTATACGGAGTTAAATCGCGAGCAGTACTTC.

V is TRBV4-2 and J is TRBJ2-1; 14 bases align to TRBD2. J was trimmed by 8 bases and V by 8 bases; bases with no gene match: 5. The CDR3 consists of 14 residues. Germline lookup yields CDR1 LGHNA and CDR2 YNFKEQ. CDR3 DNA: TGTGCCAGCGGAGGGACTAGCGGGAGCTATGAGCAGTTCTTC. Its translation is CASGGTSGSYEQFF.

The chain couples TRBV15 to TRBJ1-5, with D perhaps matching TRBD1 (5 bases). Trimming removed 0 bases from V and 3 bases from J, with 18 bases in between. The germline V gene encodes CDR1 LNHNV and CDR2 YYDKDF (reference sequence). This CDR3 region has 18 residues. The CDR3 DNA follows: TGTGCCACCAGCAGAGAGAAGGGTCTAGGAGGGGTCAATCAGCCCCAGCATTTT. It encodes CATSREKGLGGVNQPQHF.

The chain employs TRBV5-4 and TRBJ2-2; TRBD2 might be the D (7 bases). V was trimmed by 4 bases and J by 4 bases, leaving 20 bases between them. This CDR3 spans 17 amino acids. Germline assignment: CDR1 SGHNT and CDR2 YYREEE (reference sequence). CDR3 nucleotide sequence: TGTGCCAGCAGCCGGTGGGGGCGGGAGAGGGGCACCGGGGAGCTGTTTTTT. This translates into CASSRWGRERGTGELFF. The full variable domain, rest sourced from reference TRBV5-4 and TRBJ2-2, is ETGVTQSPTHLIKTRGQQVTLRCSSQSGHNTVSWYQQALGQGPQFIFQYYREEENGRGNFPPRFSGLQFPNYSSELNVNALELDDSALYLCASSRWGRERGTGELFFGEGSRLTVL.

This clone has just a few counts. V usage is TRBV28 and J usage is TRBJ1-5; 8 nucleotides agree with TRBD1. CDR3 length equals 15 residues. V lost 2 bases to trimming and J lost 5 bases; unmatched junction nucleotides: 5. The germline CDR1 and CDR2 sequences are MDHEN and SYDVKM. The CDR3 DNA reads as TGTGCCAGCAGTTTAGCCCGGGACAGGTATCAGCCCCAGCATTTT. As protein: CASSLARDRYQPQHF.

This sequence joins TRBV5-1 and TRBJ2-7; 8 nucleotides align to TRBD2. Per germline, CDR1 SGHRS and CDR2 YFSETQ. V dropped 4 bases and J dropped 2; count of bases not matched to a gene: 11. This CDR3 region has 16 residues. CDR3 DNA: TGCGCCAGCAGCCCCGGACTAGTCGGGAGGGCCTACGAGCAGTACTTC. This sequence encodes CASSPGLVGRAYEQYF.

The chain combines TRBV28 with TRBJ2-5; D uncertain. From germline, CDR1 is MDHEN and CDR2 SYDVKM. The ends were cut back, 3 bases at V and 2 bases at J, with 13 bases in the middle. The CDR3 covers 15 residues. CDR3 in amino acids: CASSFLLKRQETQYF. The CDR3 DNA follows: TGTGCCAGCAGTTTCCTACTCAAGAGGCAAGAGACCCAGTACTTC.

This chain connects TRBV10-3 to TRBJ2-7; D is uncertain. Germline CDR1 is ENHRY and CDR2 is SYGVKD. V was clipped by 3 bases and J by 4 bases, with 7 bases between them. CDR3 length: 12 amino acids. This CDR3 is CAISDTNYEQYF. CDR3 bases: TGTGCCATCAGTGATACCAATTACGAGCAGTACTTC.

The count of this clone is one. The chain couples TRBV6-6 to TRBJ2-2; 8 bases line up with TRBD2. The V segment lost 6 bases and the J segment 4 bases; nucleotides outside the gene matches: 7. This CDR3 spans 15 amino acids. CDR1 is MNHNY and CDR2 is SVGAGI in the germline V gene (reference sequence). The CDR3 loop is CASRGSGRRTGELFF. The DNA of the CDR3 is TGTGCCAGCAGGGGAAGCGGGAGACGCACCGGGGAGCTGTTTTTT.

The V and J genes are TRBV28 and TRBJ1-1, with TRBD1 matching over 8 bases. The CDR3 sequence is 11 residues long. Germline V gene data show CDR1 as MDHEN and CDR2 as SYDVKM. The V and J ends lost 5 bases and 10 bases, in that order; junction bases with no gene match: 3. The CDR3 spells CASSGTGGAFF. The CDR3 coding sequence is TGTGCCAGCAGTGGTACAGGGGGAGCTTTCTTT.

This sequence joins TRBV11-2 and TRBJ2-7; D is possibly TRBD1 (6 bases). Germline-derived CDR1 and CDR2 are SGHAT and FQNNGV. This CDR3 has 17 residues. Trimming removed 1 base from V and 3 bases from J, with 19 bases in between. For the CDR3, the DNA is TGTGCCAGCAGCTTAGGACTCCGGCACAGGGATAACTACGAGCAGTACTTC. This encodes CASSLGLRHRDNYEQYF.

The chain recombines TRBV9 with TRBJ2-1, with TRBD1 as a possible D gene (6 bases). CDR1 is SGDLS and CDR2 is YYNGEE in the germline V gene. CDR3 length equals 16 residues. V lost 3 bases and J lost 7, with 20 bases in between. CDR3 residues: CASSGGRQVGFNEQFF. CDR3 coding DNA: TGTGCCAGCAGCGGGGGGCGCCAGGTTGGTTTTAATGAGCAGTTCTTC. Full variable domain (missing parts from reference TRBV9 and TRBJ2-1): DSGVTQTPKHLITATGQRVTLRCSPRSGDLSVYWYQQSLDQGLQFLIQYYNGEERAKGNILERFSAQQFPDLHSELNLSSLELGDSALYFCASSGGRQVGFNEQFFGPGTRLTVL.

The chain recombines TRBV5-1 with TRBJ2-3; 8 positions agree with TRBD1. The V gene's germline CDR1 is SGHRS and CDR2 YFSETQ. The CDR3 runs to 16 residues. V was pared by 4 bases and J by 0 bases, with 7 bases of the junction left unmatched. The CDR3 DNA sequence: TGCGCCAGCAGCCCTCCGGGACAGGCAAGCACAGATACGCAGTATTTT. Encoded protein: CASSPPGQASTDTQYF.

The CDR3 region has the DNA TGTGCCAGTAGGTCCGGGGCTCGATCGCACCCCTACGAGCAGTACTTC. It specifies CASRSGARSHPYEQYF. The chain combines TRBV19 with TRBJ2-7; D may correspond to TRBD1 or TRBD2 (5 bases each). The CDR3 is 16 amino acids. CDR1 and CDR2 (germline): LNHDA, SQIVND (reference sequence). The V and J ends lost 6 bases and 2 bases respectively, with 20 bases between them.